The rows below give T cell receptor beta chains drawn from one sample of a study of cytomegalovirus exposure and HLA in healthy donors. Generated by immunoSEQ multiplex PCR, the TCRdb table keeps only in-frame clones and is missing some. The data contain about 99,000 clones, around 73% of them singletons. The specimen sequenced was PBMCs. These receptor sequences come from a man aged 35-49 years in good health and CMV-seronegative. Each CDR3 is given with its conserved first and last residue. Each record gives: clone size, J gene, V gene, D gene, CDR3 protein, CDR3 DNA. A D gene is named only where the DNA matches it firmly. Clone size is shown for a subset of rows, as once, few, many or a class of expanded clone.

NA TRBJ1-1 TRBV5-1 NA CASSLDPVTPTEAFF TGCGCCAGCAGCTTGGACCCTGTAACTCCCACTGAAGCTTTCTTT
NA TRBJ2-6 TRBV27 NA CASSPLPGYSGANVLTF TGTGCCAGCAGTCCCTTACCGGGGTACTCTGGGGCCAACGTCCTGACTTTC
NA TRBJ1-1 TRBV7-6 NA CASSLPPWRENTEAFF TGTGCCAGCAGCTTACCCCCTTGGCGGGAGAACACTGAAGCTTTCTTT
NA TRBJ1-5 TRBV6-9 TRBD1 CASSYLGDRGIISDNQPQHF TGTGCCAGCAGTTATTTAGGCGACAGGGGGATAATTTCGGATAATCAGCCCCAGCATTTT
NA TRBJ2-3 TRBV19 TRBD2 CASKDVGGSLDTQYF TGTGCCAGTAAGGATGTGGGCGGGAGCTTAGATACGCAGTATTTT
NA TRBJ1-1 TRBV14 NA CASRTREHTEAFF TGTGCCAGCAGAACCAGGGAACACACTGAAGCTTTCTTT
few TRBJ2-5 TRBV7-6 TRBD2 CASSLGLAGLQETQYF TGTGCCAGCAGCTTGGGACTAGCGGGTCTTCAAGAGACCCAGTACTTC
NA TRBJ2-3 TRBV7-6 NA CASSLASDMTQYF TGTGCCAGCAGCTTAGCATCGGACATGACGCAGTATTTT
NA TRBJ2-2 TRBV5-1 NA CASSLRTGTGELFF TGCGCCAGCAGCTTGAGGACTGGGACCGGGGAGCTGTTTTTT
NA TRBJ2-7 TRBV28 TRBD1 CASSFRGQTYEQYF TGTGCCAGCAGTTTTCGGGGACAGACCTACGAGCAGTACTTC
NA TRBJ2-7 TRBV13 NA CASTSGLRGEQYF TGTGCCAGCACATCAGGGCTCAGAGGTGAGCAGTACTTC
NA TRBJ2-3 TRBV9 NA CASSPGGTRGGDTQYF TGTGCCAGCAGCCCAGGGGGGACTAGGGGAGGTGATACGCAGTATTTT
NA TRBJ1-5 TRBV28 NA CASSLSGDGRNQPQHF TGTGCCAGCAGTTTATCCGGGGACGGGAGAAATCAGCCCCAGCATTTT
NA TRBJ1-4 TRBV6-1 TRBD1 CASSERETGDEKLFF TGTGCCAGCAGTGAACGAGAGACAGGGGACGAAAAACTGTTTTTT
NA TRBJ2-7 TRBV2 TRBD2 CASSEGLAGYEQYF TGTGCCAGCAGTGAGGGACTAGCGGGATACGAGCAGTACTTC
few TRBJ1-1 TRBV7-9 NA CASSPQGSGTEAFF TGTGCCAGCAGCCCACAGGGTTCTGGCACTGAAGCTTTCTTT
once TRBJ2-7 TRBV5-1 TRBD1 CASSSGTGPYEQYF TGCGCCAGCAGCTCCGGGACAGGACCCTACGAGCAGTACTTC
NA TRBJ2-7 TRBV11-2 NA CASSPRGRSSYEQYF TGTGCCAGCAGCCCTAGGGGCAGAAGCTCCTACGAGCAGTACTTC
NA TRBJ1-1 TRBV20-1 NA CSARWQAEAFF TGCAGTGCTAGATGGCAAGCTGAAGCTTTCTTT